Each of the 14 T cell receptor beta chains below was sequenced from the same sample in a study of cytomegalovirus exposure and HLA in healthy donors. The PCR made use of 60 Vbeta and 13 Jbeta primers. Generated by immunoSEQ multiplex PCR, the TCRdb table keeps only in-frame clones and is missing some. In the table there are more than 120,000 clones, around 85% of which are singletons. Sequenced material: PBMCs. The receptors were sampled from a woman between 25 and 40 years old in good health and CMV-seronegative.

This chain connects TRBV5-4 to TRBJ2-3; TRBD2 agrees at 11 bases. The CDR3 loop spans 16 amino acids. V gave up 6 bases and J gave up 5 bases; unmatched junction bases: 11. Germline V gene sequence: CDR1 SGHNT, CDR2 YYREEE (reference sequence). The DNA for the CDR3 is TGTGCCAGCACCGGGGCGACTAGCGGGACAGGAGATACGCAGTATTTT. Amino acids: CASTGATSGTGDTQYF.

This clone was counted a few times. The V gene is TRBV7-9, the J gene TRBJ1-5; 8 bases agree with TRBD1. V trimming: 1 base; J trimming: 5 bases; junction bases outside the gene matches: 10. There are 17 residues in the CDR3. The V gene's germline CDR1 is SEHNR and CDR2 FQNEAQ (reference sequence). CDR3 in DNA: TGTGCCAGCAGCTTAGGGTTTGCAGGGGGCATAGATCAGCCCCAGCATTTT. Translating it yields CASSLGFAGGIDQPQHF.

Only one count was recorded for this clone. The chain combines TRBV7-3 with TRBJ2-1, with 11 positions matching TRBD2. CDR1 is SGHTA, CDR2 FQGTGA, per germline. The CDR3 consists of 14 residues. V lost 3 bases and J lost 9; bases outside the gene matches: 4. The CDR3 reads CASSFVAGGAEQFF. The CDR3 nucleotides are TGTGCCAGCAGCTTCGTAGCGGGAGGGGCTGAGCAGTTCTTC.

This chain links TRBV4-1 with TRBJ2-7; possible D gene TRBD2, 5 bases. CDR1 MGHRA and CDR2 YSYEKL come from the germline V gene. The CDR3 sequence is 14 residues long. Trimming left V 3 bases short and J 2 bases short, with 11 bases between. CDR3: CASSHEGYAYEQYF. The CDR3 coding sequence is TGCGCCAGCAGCCATGAGGGATACGCCTACGAGCAGTACTTC.

The chain combines TRBV7-9 with TRBJ1-1; D gene ambiguous. V was clipped by 1 base and J by 5 bases, with 11 bases between them. The germline V gene has CDR1 SEHNR and CDR2 FQNEAQ (reference sequence). This CDR3 has 14 amino acids. The CDR3 DNA follows: TGTGCCAGCAGCTTAGGGTCCAGTTGGACTGAAGCTTTCTTT. It specifies CASSLGSSWTEAFF.

The CDR3, as DNA: TGTGCCAGCAGTGCAAGCGGGAGGTCTGGGGACGAGCAGTACTTC. Amino acid sequence: CASSASGRSGDEQYF. The gene calls are TRBV27 and TRBJ2-7; 9 bases map to TRBD2. This CDR3 spans 15 amino acids. Germline V gene data show CDR1 as MNHEY and CDR2 as SMNVEV (reference sequence). Trimming at V came to 5 bases and at J to 5 bases, leaving 10 bases not matched to a gene.

The gene calls are TRBV9 and TRBJ1-4, with D unclear. The germline V gene encodes CDR1 SGDLS and CDR2 YYNGEE. This CDR3 contains 17 residues. V was clipped by 0 bases and J by 0 bases, with 12 bases between them. This CDR3 reads CASSVEAGAATNEKLFF. CDR3 sequence (DNA): TGTGCCAGCAGCGTAGAAGCGGGCGCGGCAACTAATGAAAAACTGTTTTTT.

J is TRBJ2-1 and V is TRBV19, with 8 bases that match TRBD2. Germline V gives CDR1 LNHDA, CDR2 SQIVND (reference sequence). V lost 5 bases and J lost 0; bases outside the gene matches: 9. CDR3 length: 17 amino acids. The CDR3 coding sequence is TGTGCCAGTAGTGCCTTAGCGGGGAAAACCTCCTACAATGAGCAGTTCTTC. Translated: CASSALAGKTSYNEQFF.

The chain couples TRBV23-1 to TRBJ1-5, with 7 bases that match TRBD1. TRBV23-1 is labeled an ORF, and its function is uncertain. Germline trimming cut 0 bases from V and 2 bases from J; bases unmatched to any gene: 7. The CDR3 consists of 17 residues. This chain's CDR3 is CASSQSPGGIGNQPQHF. The CDR3 DNA reads TGCGCCAGCAGTCAATCCCCAGGGGGGATAGGCAATCAGCCCCAGCATTTT.

About this clone itself: At one boundary the junction diverges from the germline segment, which might be a read error. This chain joins TRBV7-9 and TRBJ2-5; possibly TRBD2 for D (6 bases). The germline CDR1 and CDR2 sequences are SEHNR and FQNEAQ (reference sequence). The CDR3 is made up of 16 amino acids. CDR3 region: CSSSLGTFGGQETQYF. The CDR3 region has the DNA TGTTCCAGCAGCTTAGGGACGTTCGGGGGACAAGAGACCCAGTACTTC.

The chain employs TRBV30 and TRBJ1-5; 7 bases line up with TRBD1. Per the germline V gene, CDR1 is GTSNPN and CDR2 is SVGIG (reference sequence). The CDR3 has 12 residues. V lost 5 bases and J lost 7; bases outside the gene matches: 5. CDR3: CAWDEQGQPQHF. For the CDR3, the DNA is TGTGCCTGGGATGAACAGGGGCAGCCCCAGCATTTT.

The chain uses TRBV28 and TRBJ1-4; TRBD1 matches 7 bases. V lost 3 bases and J lost 7; bases outside the gene matches: 5. The germline V gene encodes CDR1 MDHEN and CDR2 SYDVKM. The CDR3 is made up of 14 amino acids. CDR3 region: CASSFSGQFEKLFF. The CDR3, as DNA: TGTGCCAGCAGTTTTTCGGGACAGTTTGAAAAACTGTTTTTT.

V is TRBV5-4 and J is TRBJ2-5, with TRBD2 matching over 8 bases. The CDR3 spans 14 residues. The V gene end was trimmed by 4 bases and the J gene end by 1 base; junction bases not matched to a gene: 3. CDR1 SGHNT and CDR2 YYREEE come from the germline V gene (reference sequence). In DNA form, the CDR3 reads TGTGCCAGCAGCCGCCGGGGGGGCCAAGAGACCCAGTACTTC. Residues: CASSRRGGQETQYF.

This clone has only a few counts. The chain joins TRBV6-5 to TRBJ2-7; D might be TRBD2 (6 bases). The CDR3 loop spans 15 amino acids. The V end lost 5 bases, the J end lost 4 bases, and 18 bases lay between the germline ends. Germline loops: CDR1 MNHEY, CDR2 SVGAGI. DNA of the CDR3: TGTGCCAGCAGTCGGGCATGGAGGGGTGGATACGAGCAGTACTTC. Translation: CASSRAWRGGYEQYF.